These T cell receptor beta chains were read from a single sample in a study of cytomegalovirus exposure and HLA in healthy donors. Profiling relied on immunoSEQ multiplex PCR, and the TCRdb table lists in-frame clones only, not all of them. This table holds more than 150,000 clones, over 75% found once. The sequenced sample consisted of PBMCs. Receptor source: a girl less than two years old in good health and CMV-seronegative. The CDR3 runs from the conserved cysteine through the conserved F or W. A D gene is named only where the DNA matches it firmly. Size is omitted from some rows. Given values are once, few, many or a class for expanded clones.

CASSREGSNTEAFF	TGTGCCAGCAGCCGGGAAGGGTCGAACACTGAAGCTTTCTTT	TRBV7-9	NA	TRBJ1-1	NA
CASSRKNTGVTEAFF	TGTGCCAGCAGTCGAAAGAATACAGGGGTGACTGAAGCTTTCTTT	TRBV27	TRBD1	TRBJ1-1	NA
CASSSGGTYEQYF	TGTGCCAGCTCGAGCGGGGGGACCTACGAGCAGTACTTC	TRBV18	TRBD2	TRBJ2-7	NA
CARDQRGGTDTQYF	TGTGCCCGGGATCAGCGGGGGGGCACAGATACGCAGTATTTT	TRBV30	TRBD2	TRBJ2-3	NA
CASSLQTGHMNTEAFF	TGCGCCAGCAGCCTCCAGACAGGGCACATGAACACTGAAGCTTTCTTT	TRBV4-1	TRBD1	TRBJ1-1	once
CASGWDTITEAFF	TGTGCTAGTGGCTGGGACACAATCACTGAAGCTTTCTTT	TRBV12-5	NA	TRBJ1-1	once
CASSQALATSTDTQYF	TGCGCCAGCAGCCAAGCACTAGCGACTAGCACAGATACGCAGTATTTT	TRBV4-3	TRBD2	TRBJ2-3	NA
CASSVGAGGHEQYF	TGTGCCAGCAGTGTGGGTGCAGGGGGCCACGAGCAGTACTTC	TRBV2	TRBD1	TRBJ2-7	NA
CASRAGNTDTQYF	TGTGCCAGCAGGGCGGGGAACACAGATACGCAGTATTTT	TRBV2	NA	TRBJ2-3	NA
CASSLLSGTWNTEAFF	TGTGCCAGCAGCTTGCTGAGCGGGACGTGGAACACTGAAGCTTTCTTT	TRBV14	NA	TRBJ1-1	once
CASSLRRQGGSLGYTF	TGCGCCAGCAGCTTGAGGAGGCAGGGAGGTTCGTTAGGCTACACCTTC	TRBV5-1	NA	TRBJ1-2	NA
CASSQEFGRVKNIQYF	TGCGCCAGCAGCCAAGAGTTTGGCAGGGTCAAAAACATTCAGTACTTC	TRBV4-3	NA	TRBJ2-4	NA
CASSYDSRLHYGYTF	TGTGCCAGCAGTTATGACAGTCGCTTGCACTATGGCTACACCTTC	TRBV6-5	NA	TRBJ1-2	NA
CASSVGPPGQGNYGYTF	TGTGCCAGCAGCGTAGGCCCTCCGGGACAGGGAAACTATGGCTACACCTTC	TRBV9	TRBD1	TRBJ1-2	NA
CASSFITGTGVYEQYF	TGTGCCAGCAGTTTCATCACCGGGACAGGGGTCTACGAGCAGTACTTC	TRBV27	TRBD1	TRBJ2-7	once
CSVRTSGRAKNIQYF	TGCAGCGTCAGGACTAGCGGGAGGGCAAAGAACATTCAGTACTTC	TRBV29-1	TRBD2	TRBJ2-4	NA
CASSSRDRVNQPQHF	TGTGCCAGCAGCTCGCGGGACAGGGTTAATCAGCCCCAGCATTTT	TRBV2	TRBD1	TRBJ1-5	few
CASSLLWTQSTDTQYF	TGTGCCAGCAGCTTGCTTTGGACACAAAGCACAGATACGCAGTATTTT	TRBV5-5	NA	TRBJ2-3	once
CASSYFDRGGTEAFF	TGTGCCAGCAGTTACTTCGACAGGGGTGGCACTGAAGCTTTCTTT	TRBV6-6	TRBD1	TRBJ1-1	NA
CASGSTWGSSGNTIYF	TGTGCTAGTGGTTCAACATGGGGCTCCTCTGGAAACACCATATATTTT	TRBV12-5	NA	TRBJ1-3	few
CASSLVRAGVSLKLDTQYF	TGTGCCAGCAGCTTAGTCAGGGCGGGAGTCAGTTTGAAGCTAGATACGCAGTATTTT	TRBV13	TRBD2	TRBJ2-3	NA
CASSQDLFRREKTEAFF	TGCGCCAGCAGCCAAGATTTATTTAGGAGGGAGAAAACTGAAGCTTTCTTT	TRBV4-3	NA	TRBJ1-1	NA
CASSVGDRGNSPLHF	TGTGCCAGCAGCGTCGGGGACAGGGGGAATTCACCCCTCCACTTT	TRBV7-9	TRBD1	TRBJ1-6	NA
CASSETGGNTEAFF	TGTGCCAGCAGCGAGACAGGGGGGAACACTGAAGCTTTCTTT	TRBV9	TRBD1	TRBJ1-1	NA
CAWTGLRSQAFF	TGTGCCTGGACAGGTCTCCGGTCGCAAGCTTTCTTT	TRBV30	NA	TRBJ1-1	few
CASSIRTGGSYEQYF	TGTGCCAGTAGTATTCGGACAGGGGGATCCTACGAGCAGTACTTC	TRBV19	TRBD1	TRBJ2-7	NA
CASSQRPGQRTSEQYF	TGCGCCAGCAGCCAAAGGCCGGGACAGAGAACGAGTGAGCAGTACTTC	TRBV4-1	TRBD1	TRBJ2-7	once
CASSERGTGMFF	TGTGCCAGCAGCGAGCGGGGGACCGGGATGTTCTTC	TRBV9	TRBD2	TRBJ2-1	NA
CSVVRGGTARNTQYF	TGCAGCGTTGTCCGAGGAGGGACAGCTCGAAATACGCAGTATTTT	TRBV29-1	NA	TRBJ2-3	NA
CASGLETGTGVSYEQYF	TGTGCTAGTGGTTTAGAGACCGGGACAGGGGTATCATACGAGCAGTACTTC	TRBV12-5	TRBD1	TRBJ2-7	once
CASSLDRVYGYTF	TGTGCCAGCAGTCTGGACAGGGTCTATGGCTACACCTTC	TRBV6-5	TRBD1	TRBJ1-2	NA
CASSLVLRGGAGANVLTF	TGTGCCAGCAGCTTAGTCCTCAGGGGTGGGGCTGGGGCCAACGTCCTGACTTTC	TRBV7-9	NA	TRBJ2-6	once
CASSPLKGSGVSYNEQFF	TGTGCCAGCAGCCCGCTGAAGGGTTCGGGGGTTTCCTACAATGAGCAGTTCTTC	TRBV13	NA	TRBJ2-1	NA
CASSLGVSGNTIYF	TGCGCCAGCAGCTTAGGGGTCTCTGGAAACACCATATATTTT	TRBV5-1	NA	TRBJ1-3	NA
CASTDGGAHNEQFF	TGCGCCAGCACCGACGGGGGGGCCCACAATGAGCAGTTCTTC	TRBV5-1	TRBD2	TRBJ2-1	NA
CASRTVSGGDVNTQYF	TGTGCCAGCAGAACCGTCAGCGGGGGGGACGTTAATACGCAGTATTTT	TRBV27	TRBD2	TRBJ2-3	once
CASTDLTNYGYTF	TGTGCCTCCACAGATCTGACTAACTATGGCTACACCTTC	TRBV10-3	NA	TRBJ1-2	NA